These 14 T cell receptor beta chains share one sample of origin, sequenced in a study of beta chain features in type 1 diabetes. General study points: The study found moderately but significantly shorter TCRB CDR3s in all four CD4+ subsets of Type 1 diabetes patients.

Their antigen targets remain unknown. Investigators reverse transcribed all isolated RNA, so they sequenced expressed TCRB transcripts. Repertoires were generated with immunoSEQ multiplex PCR, while TCRdb's copy carries only in-frame clones and drops some. The sample consists of some 370,000 clones, 8.5% to 10% of them appearing once. Sequenced input: central memory CD4+ T cells from blood. The receptors were sampled from a man younger than 40 with type 1 diabetes.

The gene calls are TRBV7-2 and TRBJ2-5, with D uncertain. The germline V and J ends were trimmed by 2 bases and 5 bases, with 12 bases remaining between them. This CDR3 has 14 amino acids. The germline V gene encodes CDR1 SGHTA and CDR2 FQGNSA. The CDR3, as DNA: TGTGCCAGCAGCTTATACCCCTTTCGGGAGACCCAGTACTTC. This translates into CASSLYPFRETQYF.

V usage is TRBV5-1 and J usage is TRBJ1-1; a possible D gene is TRBD1 (5 bases). Germline V lookup: CDR1 SGHRS, CDR2 YFSETQ. Trimming shortened V by 7 bases and J by 1 base, and 17 bases separated the two germline ends. This CDR3 has 15 amino acids. CDR3 amino acids: CASGLWGPQNTEAFF. The CDR3 DNA follows: TGCGCCAGCGGTCTGTGGGGACCGCAGAACACTGAAGCTTTCTTT.

This clone was observed a handful of times. V and J are TRBV5-1 and TRBJ2-2, with 7 bases fitting TRBD1. Germline V gene lookup returns CDR1 SGHRS and CDR2 YFSETQ. V was pared by 3 bases and J by 4 bases, with 6 bases of the junction left unmatched. The CDR3 contains 15 residues. The DNA for the CDR3 is TGCGCCAGCAGCTGGTCGGACAGGTCCACCGGGGAGCTGTTTTTT. This sequence encodes CASSWSDRSTGELFF.

This clone was detected once. J is TRBJ1-5 and V is TRBV28; D unclear. The CDR3 is made up of 15 amino acids. Trimming shortened V by 7 bases and J by 4 bases, and 17 bases separated the two germline ends. From germline, CDR1 is MDHEN and CDR2 SYDVKM. The CDR3 reads CASIPSMGPNQPQHF. CDR3 bases: TGTGCCAGCATCCCTAGCATGGGCCCGAATCAGCCCCAGCATTTT.

The table lists this clone with many counts. Other DNA sequences in this specimen translate into the identical CDR3. The chain combines TRBV18 with TRBJ2-6; unclear D gene. CDR3 length: 14 residues. The V and J ends lost 3 bases and 0 bases respectively, with 3 bases between them. CDR1 and CDR2 from the germline V gene are KGHSH and LQKENI. For the CDR3, the DNA is TGTGCCAGCTCACCCAGCTCTGGGGCCAACGTCCTGACTTTC. Amino acid sequence: CASSPSSGANVLTF.

This clone has only a few counts. This chain connects TRBV6-5 to TRBJ1-5; 9 bases align to TRBD1. This CDR3 is built from 13 residues. After removal of 8 bases from V and 3 bases from J, the junction contained 2 bases not matched to a gene. Germline CDR1 and CDR2: MNHEY and SVGAGI. For the CDR3, the DNA is TGTGCCAGCTGGGACAGGGTCAATCAGCCCCAGCATTTT. Its protein product is CASWDRVNQPQHF.

The rearrangement uses TRBV15 and TRBJ1-4, with TRBD1 as a possible D gene (6 bases). Trimming cost V 5 bases and J 8 bases, with 15 bases left between them. The germline CDR1 and CDR2 sequences are LNHNV and YYDKDF (reference sequence). CDR3 length equals 14 residues. The CDR3 coding sequence is TGTGCCACCAGCGGCGGAACAGGGAGCGAAAAACTGTTTTTT. Translation gives CATSGGTGSEKLFF.

This clone was counted at least ten times. V is TRBV29-1 and J is TRBJ2-2; D gene ambiguous. Trimming took 4 bases from V and 3 from J, leaving 9 bases between them. CDR1 and CDR2 from the germline V gene are SQVTM and ANQGSEA. The CDR3 contains 13 residues. As DNA, the CDR3 is TGCAGCGTTGGAAGACCAGACACCGGGGAGCTGTTTTTT. Translation gives CSVGRPDTGELFF.

This chain connects TRBV7-9 to TRBJ2-7; D ambiguous. Per germline, CDR1 SEHNR and CDR2 FQNEAQ (reference sequence). The length of the CDR3 is 13 residues. V lost 2 bases and J lost 5, with 10 bases in between. CDR3 DNA sequence: TGTGCCAGCAGCTTATTAGGCGTGAACGAGCAGTACTTC. Encoded protein: CASSLLGVNEQYF.

This clone was recorded a few times. This chain links TRBV7-6 with TRBJ1-2, with TRBD1 as a possible D gene (5 bases). This CDR3 has 14 residues. Trimming took 1 base from V and 4 from J, leaving 10 bases between them. Germline V gene sequence: CDR1 SGHVS, CDR2 FNYEAQ. This chain's CDR3 is CASSLGGSSYGYTF. The CDR3, as DNA: TGTGCCAGCAGCTTAGGGGGGTCCTCCTATGGCTACACCTTC.

For this clone: Other DNA sequences in the same sample also yield this CDR3. CDR3 coding DNA: TGTGCCAGCAAAGGCGATGCTTGGGGGACCCAGTACTTC. Protein product: CASKGDAWGTQYF. V is TRBV2 and J is TRBJ2-5; D unclear. The CDR3 is 13 residues long. Between the trimmed V and J ends, which lost 7 bases and 7 bases, there was a span of 16 bases. CDR1 and CDR2 (germline): SNHLY, FYNNEI. The complete variable domain, with remaining parts taken from reference TRBV2 and TRBJ2-5, reads EPEVTQTPSHQVTQMGQEVILRCVPISNHLYFYWYRQILGQKVEFLVSFYNNEISEKSEIFDDQFSVERPDGSNFTLKIRSTKLEDSAMYFCASKGDAWGTQYFGPGTRLLVL.

The table lists this clone with many counts. The chain couples TRBV7-9 to TRBJ1-4; maybe TRBD1 (6 bases). Germline loops: CDR1 SEHNR, CDR2 FQNEAQ (reference sequence). CDR3 size: 16 residues. Deletions cut 3 bases from V and 4 bases from J, with 15 bases between. The CDR3 is CASSFGGGGGNEKLFF. CDR3 DNA: TGTGCCAGCAGCTTCGGCGGGGGCGGAGGTAATGAAAAACTGTTTTTT.

This clone turned up a few times. The chain has TRBV6-6 and TRBJ1-2, with a possible D match to TRBD1 (6 bases). Trimming pared 10 bases from V and 3 bases from J, leaving 15 bases between. The CDR3 covers 13 residues. Germline V gene sequence: CDR1 MNHNY, CDR2 SVGAGI (reference sequence). The CDR3 loop reads CATYQQGDYGYTF. The CDR3 nucleotides read TGTGCCACCTACCAACAGGGCGACTATGGCTACACCTTC.

The chain carries TRBV28 and TRBJ2-2, with D hard to call. Trimming removed 6 bases at V and 0 bases at J, with 2 bases between. Germline V CDR1 and CDR2: MDHEN, SYDVKM. This CDR3 region has 12 residues. The CDR3 here is CASRSNTGELFF. CDR3 DNA: TGTGCCAGCAGATCGAACACCGGGGAGCTGTTTTTT. Looking up the rest from reference TRBV28 and TRBJ2-2 gives the full variable domain: DVKVTQSSRYLVKRTGEKVFLECVQDMDHENMFWYRQDPGLGLRLIYFSYDVKMKEKGDIPEGYSVSREKKERFSLILESASTNQTSMYLCASRSNTGELFFGEGSRLTVL.